This TCR beta chain was profiled in a study of T cell responses to AZD1222 COVID-19 vaccine. Broader study findings: Vaccine-related CD4 TCRs covered spike, predominating at 160-218 and 743-854.

The CDR3 totals 13 residues. V was clipped by 6 bases and J by 3 bases, with 11 bases between them. Germline assignment: CDR1 MNHEY and CDR2 SMNVEV (reference sequence). A note on this clone: The antigen is unknown.

Assay: immunoSEQ multiplex PCR; the TCRdb copy retains only in-frame clones and omits some. The profile shows 95,000 to 100,000 clones, about nine tenths of them singletons. This receptor was obtained from an adult in good health. This specimen consisted of peripheral blood, obtained on day 0 of AZD1222 vaccination. The chain is built from TRBV27 and TRBJ1-2; D might be TRBD1 (5 bases). The CDR3 sequence: CASRRTGDYGYTF. As DNA, the CDR3 is TGTGCCAGCAGAAGGACGGGGGACTATGGCTACACCTTC.